The 3 T cell receptor beta chains presented below share a single source sample, sequenced in a study of T cells after yellow fever vaccination. TCRdb independently ran MiXCR on the 5' RACE reads; one entry per CDR3 protein. Counted here are approximately 260,000 distinct CDR3 sequences, about an eighth occurring once; the ten biggest clones make up roughly 0.5%. The specimen comprised CD4+ T cells sorted from PBMCs, sampled 45 days after the yellow fever booster vaccination. These receptors were collected from a man aged 30 to 45 who received the YFV17D yellow fever vaccine.

The chain joins TRBV7-2 to TRBJ2-1; D is undetermined. This CDR3 region has 13 residues. Deletions cut 4 bases from V and 9 bases from J, with 13 bases between. CDR1 is SGHTA and CDR2 is FQGNSA in the germline V gene. CDR3 nucleotides: TGTGCCAGCAGCTCCCGGCTAGTTGTTGAGCAGTTCTTC. Its translation: CASSSRLVVEQFF.

The V and J genes are TRBV12-3 or TRBV12-4 and TRBJ2-2; D is unresolved. This CDR3 spans 15 amino acids. With 4 bases removed from V and 6 bases from J, the gap between germline ends came to 15 bases. The CDR3 DNA reads as TGTGCCAGCAGTTCCTCCGTAAGAGATGCCGGGGAGCTGTTTTTT. This codes for CASSSSVRDAGELFF.

This clonotype was seen a handful of times. The V and J genes are TRBV7-6 and TRBJ2-3; the match to TRBD1 covers 7 bases. V gave up 5 bases and J gave up 1 base; unmatched junction bases: 6. Looked up from germline, CDR1 is SGHVS and CDR2 is FNYEAQ. The CDR3 consists of 15 residues. The CDR3 DNA reads TGTGCCAGCAGCAGACGACAGGGTGGCACAGATACGCAGTATTTT. Translation: CASSRRQGGTDTQYF.